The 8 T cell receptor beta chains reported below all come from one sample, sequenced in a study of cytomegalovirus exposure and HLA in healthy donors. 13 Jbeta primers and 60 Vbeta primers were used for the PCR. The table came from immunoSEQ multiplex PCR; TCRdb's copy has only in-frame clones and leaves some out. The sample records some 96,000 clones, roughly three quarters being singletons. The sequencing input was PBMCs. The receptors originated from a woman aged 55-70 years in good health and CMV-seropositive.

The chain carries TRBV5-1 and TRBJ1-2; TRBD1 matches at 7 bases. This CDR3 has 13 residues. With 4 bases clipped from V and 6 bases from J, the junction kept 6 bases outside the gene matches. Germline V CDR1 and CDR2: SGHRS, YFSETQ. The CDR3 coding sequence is TGCGCCAGCAGCCCGCGACAGGGACATGGCTACACCTTC. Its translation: CASSPRQGHGYTF. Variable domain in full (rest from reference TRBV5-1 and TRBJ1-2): KAGVTQTPRYLIKTRGQQVTLSCSPISGHRSVSWYQQTPGQGLQFLFEYFSETQRNKGNFPGRFSGRQFSNSRSEMNVSTLELGDSALYLCASSPRQGHGYTFGSGTRLTVV.

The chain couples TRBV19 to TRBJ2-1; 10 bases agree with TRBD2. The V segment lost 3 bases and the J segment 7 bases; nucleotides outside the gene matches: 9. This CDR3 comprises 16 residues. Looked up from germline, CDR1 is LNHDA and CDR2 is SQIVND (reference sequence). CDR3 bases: TGTGCCAGTAGTATCCCTAGCGGGAGATCTGGGAATGAGCAGTTCTTC. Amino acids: CASSIPSGRSGNEQFF.

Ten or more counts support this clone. For the CDR3, the DNA is TGTGCCATCGGGGAGGACTATGGCTACACCTTC. It is translated as CAIGEDYGYTF. This chain joins TRBV10-3 and TRBJ1-2; no definite D call. CDR3 length equals 11 residues. V lost 8 bases to trimming and J lost 3 bases, with 7 bases between them. Germline loops: CDR1 ENHRY, CDR2 SYGVKD.

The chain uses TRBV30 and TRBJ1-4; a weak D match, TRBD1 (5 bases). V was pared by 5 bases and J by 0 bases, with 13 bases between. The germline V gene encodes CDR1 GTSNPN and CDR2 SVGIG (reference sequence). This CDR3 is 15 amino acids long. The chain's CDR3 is CAWDSLYTTNEKLFF. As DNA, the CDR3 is TGTGCCTGGGACAGCCTCTATACAACTAATGAAAAACTGTTTTTT.

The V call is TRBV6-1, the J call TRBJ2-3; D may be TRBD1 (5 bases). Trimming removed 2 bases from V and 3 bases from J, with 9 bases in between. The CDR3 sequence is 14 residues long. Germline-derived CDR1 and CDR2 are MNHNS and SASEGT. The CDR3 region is CASSERGLTDTQYF. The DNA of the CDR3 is TGTGCCAGCAGTGAAAGGGGCTTAACAGATACGCAGTATTTT.

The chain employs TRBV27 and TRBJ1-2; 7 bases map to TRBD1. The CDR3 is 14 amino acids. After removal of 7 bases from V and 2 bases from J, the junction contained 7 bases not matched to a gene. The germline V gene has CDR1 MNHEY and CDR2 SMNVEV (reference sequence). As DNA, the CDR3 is TGTGCCAGCAAGGGAACAGGGGTGAACTATGGCTACACCTTC. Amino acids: CASKGTGVNYGYTF.

CDR3 protein: CASSFAGGTGELFF. The CDR3 region has the DNA TGTGCCAGCAGCTTCGCAGGTGGAACCGGGGAGCTGTTTTTT. V and J are TRBV11-2 and TRBJ2-2; D not certain. V was clipped by 3 bases and J by 5 bases, with 10 bases between them. The CDR3 runs to 14 residues. The germline gives CDR1 SGHAT, CDR2 FQNNGV.

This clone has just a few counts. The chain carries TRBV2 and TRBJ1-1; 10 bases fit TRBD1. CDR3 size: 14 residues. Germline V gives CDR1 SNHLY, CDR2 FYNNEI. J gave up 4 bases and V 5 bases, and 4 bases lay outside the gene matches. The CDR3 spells CASSKRTGGTEAFF. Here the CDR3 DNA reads TGTGCCAGCAGTAAAAGGACAGGGGGCACTGAAGCTTTCTTT.